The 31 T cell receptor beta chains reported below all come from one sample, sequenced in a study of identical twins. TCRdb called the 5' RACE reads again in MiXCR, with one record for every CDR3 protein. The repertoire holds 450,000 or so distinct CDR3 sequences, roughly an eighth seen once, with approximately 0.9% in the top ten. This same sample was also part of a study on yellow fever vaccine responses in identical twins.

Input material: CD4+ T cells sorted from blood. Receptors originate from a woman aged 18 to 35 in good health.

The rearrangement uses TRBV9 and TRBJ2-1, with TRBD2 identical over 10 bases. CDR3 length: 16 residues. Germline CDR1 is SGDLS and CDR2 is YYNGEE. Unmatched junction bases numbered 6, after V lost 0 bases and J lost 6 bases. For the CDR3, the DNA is TGTGCCAGCAGCGTAGAGCGGGGGGGCCTTCCCAATGAGCAGTTCTTC. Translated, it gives CASSVERGGLPNEQFF.

CDR3 loop: CACRGQGGQPQHF. CDR3 DNA sequence: TGTGCCTGCCGGGGACAGGGAGGGCAGCCCCAGCATTTT. The rearrangement uses TRBV30 and TRBJ1-5; TRBD1 agrees at 9 bases. This CDR3 is built from 13 residues. Per the germline V gene, CDR1 is GTSNPN and CDR2 is SVGIG (reference sequence). Germline trimming cut 6 bases from V and 7 bases from J; bases unmatched to any gene: 7.

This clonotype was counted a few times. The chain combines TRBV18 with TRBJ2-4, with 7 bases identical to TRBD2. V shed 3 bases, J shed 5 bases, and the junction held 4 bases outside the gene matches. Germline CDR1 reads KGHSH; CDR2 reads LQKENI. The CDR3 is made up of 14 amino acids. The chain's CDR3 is CASSPGGVQNIQYF. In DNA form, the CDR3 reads TGTGCCAGCTCACCGGGAGGGGTCCAAAACATTCAGTACTTC.

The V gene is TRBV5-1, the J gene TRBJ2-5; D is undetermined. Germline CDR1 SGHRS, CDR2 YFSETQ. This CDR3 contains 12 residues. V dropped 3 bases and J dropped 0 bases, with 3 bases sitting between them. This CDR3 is CASSYNQETQYF. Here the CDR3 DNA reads TGCGCCAGCAGCTACAACCAAGAGACCCAGTACTTC.

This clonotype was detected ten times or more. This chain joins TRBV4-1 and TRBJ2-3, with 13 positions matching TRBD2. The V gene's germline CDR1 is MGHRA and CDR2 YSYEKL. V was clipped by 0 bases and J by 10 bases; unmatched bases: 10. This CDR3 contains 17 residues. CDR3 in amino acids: CASSQEVGLAGVEAQYF. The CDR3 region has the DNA TGCGCCAGCAGCCAAGAAGTCGGACTAGCGGGGGTCGAGGCGCAGTATTTT.

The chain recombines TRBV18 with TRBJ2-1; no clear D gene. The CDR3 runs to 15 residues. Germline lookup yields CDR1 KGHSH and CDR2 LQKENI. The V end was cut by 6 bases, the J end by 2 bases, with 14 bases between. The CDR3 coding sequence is TGTGCCAGCTCCAAAGGGCCAGCAACCTACAATGAGCAGTTCTTC. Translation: CASSKGPATYNEQFF.

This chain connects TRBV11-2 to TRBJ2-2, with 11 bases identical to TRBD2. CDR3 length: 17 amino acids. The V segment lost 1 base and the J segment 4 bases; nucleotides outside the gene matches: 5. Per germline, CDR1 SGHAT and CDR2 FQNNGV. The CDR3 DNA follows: TGTGCCAGCAGCTTAGGACTAGCGGGGTCGGCCACCGGGGAGCTGTTTTTT. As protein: CASSLGLAGSATGELFF.

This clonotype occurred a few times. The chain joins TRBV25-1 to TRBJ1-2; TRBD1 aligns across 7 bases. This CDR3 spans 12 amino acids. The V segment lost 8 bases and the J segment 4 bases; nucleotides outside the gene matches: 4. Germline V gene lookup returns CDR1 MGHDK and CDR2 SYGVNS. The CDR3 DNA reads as TGTGCCAGCCAGACAGGGTTCTATGGCTACACCTTC. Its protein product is CASQTGFYGYTF.

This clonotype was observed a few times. CDR3 nucleotides: TGTGCCAGCAGTTACGTCCGGGACACGCCTAACTATGGCTACACCTTC. The encoded protein is CASSYVRDTPNYGYTF. V gene TRBV28 combines with J gene TRBJ1-2; D perhaps matches TRBD1 (6 bases). V lost 4 bases to trimming and J lost 0 bases, with 15 bases between them. Germline V gene data show CDR1 as MDHEN and CDR2 as SYDVKM. CDR3 length: 16 amino acids.

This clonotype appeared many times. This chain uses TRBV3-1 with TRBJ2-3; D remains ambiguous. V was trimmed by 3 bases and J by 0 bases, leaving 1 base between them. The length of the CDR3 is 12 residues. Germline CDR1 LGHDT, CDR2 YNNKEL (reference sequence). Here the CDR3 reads CASSQSTDTQYF. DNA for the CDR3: TGTGCCAGCAGCCAGAGCACAGATACGCAGTATTTT.

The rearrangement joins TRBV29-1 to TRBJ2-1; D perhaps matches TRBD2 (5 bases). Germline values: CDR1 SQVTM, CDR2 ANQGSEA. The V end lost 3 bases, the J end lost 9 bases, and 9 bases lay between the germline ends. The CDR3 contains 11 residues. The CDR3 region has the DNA TGCAGCGTTGAGAAGGAGGTTGAGCAGTTCTTC. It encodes CSVEKEVEQFF.

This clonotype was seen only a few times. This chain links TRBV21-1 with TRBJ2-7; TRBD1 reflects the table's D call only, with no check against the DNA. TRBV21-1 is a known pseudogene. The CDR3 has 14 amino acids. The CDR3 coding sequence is TGTGCCAGCAGCAAGAGACAGGGTTCCCACGAGCAGTACTTC. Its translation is CASSKRQGSHEQYF.

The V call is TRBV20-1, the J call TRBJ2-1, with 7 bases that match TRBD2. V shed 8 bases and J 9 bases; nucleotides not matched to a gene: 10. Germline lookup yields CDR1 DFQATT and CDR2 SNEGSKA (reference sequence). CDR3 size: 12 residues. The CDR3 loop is CSPGGSRGEQFF. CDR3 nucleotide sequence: TGCAGTCCTGGCGGGAGTAGGGGTGAGCAGTTCTTC.

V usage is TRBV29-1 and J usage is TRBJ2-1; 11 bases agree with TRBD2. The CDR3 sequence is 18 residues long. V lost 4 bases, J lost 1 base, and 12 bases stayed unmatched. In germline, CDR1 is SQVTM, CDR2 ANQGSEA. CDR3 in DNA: TGCAGCGTTGGTCCCAGGGGGCTAGCGGGAGGTTCCTACAATGAGCAGTTCTTC. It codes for CSVGPRGLAGGSYNEQFF.

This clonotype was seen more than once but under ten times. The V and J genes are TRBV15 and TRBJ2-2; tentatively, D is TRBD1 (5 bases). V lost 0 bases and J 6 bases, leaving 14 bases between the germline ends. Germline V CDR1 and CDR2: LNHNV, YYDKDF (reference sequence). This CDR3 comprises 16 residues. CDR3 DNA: TGTGCCACCAGCAGAGAGTTGTACAGGCCGGCCGGGGAGCTGTTTTTT. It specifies CATSRELYRPAGELFF.

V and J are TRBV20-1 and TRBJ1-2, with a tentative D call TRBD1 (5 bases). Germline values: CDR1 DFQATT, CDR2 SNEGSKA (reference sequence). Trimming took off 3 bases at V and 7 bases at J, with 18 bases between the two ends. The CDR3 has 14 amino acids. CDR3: CSASPPGAGRGYTF. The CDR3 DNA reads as TGCAGTGCTAGCCCTCCCGGGGCCGGGCGTGGCTACACCTTC.

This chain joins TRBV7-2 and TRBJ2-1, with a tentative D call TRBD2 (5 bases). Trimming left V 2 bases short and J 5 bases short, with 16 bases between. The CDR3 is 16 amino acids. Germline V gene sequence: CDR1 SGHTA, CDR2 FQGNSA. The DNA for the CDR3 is TGTGCCAGCAGCTTATCCAAGGCCGGGAACCACAATGAGCAGTTCTTC. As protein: CASSLSKAGNHNEQFF.

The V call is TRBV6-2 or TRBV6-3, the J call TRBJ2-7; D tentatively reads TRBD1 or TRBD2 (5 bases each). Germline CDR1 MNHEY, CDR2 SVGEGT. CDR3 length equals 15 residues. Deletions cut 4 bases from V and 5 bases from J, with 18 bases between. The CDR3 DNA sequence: TGTGCCAGCAGTTGGGCCGGGACCGTCGGGAACGAGCAGTACTTC. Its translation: CASSWAGTVGNEQYF.

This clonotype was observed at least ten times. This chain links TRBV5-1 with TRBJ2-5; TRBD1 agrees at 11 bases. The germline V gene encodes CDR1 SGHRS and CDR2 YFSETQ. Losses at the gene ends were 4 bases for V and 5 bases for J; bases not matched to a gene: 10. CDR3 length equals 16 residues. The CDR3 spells CASSNTGQGAMETQYF. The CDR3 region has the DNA TGCGCCAGCAGCAACACAGGACAGGGGGCAATGGAGACCCAGTACTTC. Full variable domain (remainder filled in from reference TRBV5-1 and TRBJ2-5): KAGVTQTPRYLIKTRGQQVTLSCSPISGHRSVSWYQQTPGQGLQFLFEYFSETQRNKGNFPGRFSGRQFSNSRSEMNVSTLELGDSALYLCASSNTGQGAMETQYFGPGTRLLVL.

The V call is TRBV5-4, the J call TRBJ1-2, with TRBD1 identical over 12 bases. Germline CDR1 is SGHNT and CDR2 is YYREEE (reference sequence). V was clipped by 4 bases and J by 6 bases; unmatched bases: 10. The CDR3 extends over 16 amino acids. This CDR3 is CASSIPRDRGPDGYTF. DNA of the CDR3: TGTGCCAGCAGCATACCCCGGGACAGGGGGCCCGATGGCTACACCTTC.

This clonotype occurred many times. CDR3 amino acids: CASSLGTAGANVLTF. CDR3 nucleotides: TGCGCCAGCAGCTTGGGTACTGCTGGGGCCAACGTCCTGACTTTC. The genes are TRBV5-1 and TRBJ2-6; D is undetermined. Trimming shortened V by 0 bases and J by 2 bases, and 6 bases separated the two germline ends. The CDR3 covers 15 residues. CDR1 SGHRS and CDR2 YFSETQ come from the germline V gene.

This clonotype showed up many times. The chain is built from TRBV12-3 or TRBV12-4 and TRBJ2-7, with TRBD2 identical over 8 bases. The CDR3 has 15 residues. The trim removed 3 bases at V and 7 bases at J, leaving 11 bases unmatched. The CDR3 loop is CASSLGSGNRREQYF. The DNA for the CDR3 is TGTGCCAGCAGTTTGGGTAGCGGGAACAGGAGGGAGCAGTACTTC.

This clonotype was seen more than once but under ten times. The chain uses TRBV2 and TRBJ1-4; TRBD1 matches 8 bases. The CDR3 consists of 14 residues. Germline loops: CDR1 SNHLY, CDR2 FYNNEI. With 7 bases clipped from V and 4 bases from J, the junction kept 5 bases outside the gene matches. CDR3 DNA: TGTGCCAGCAAGACAGGGGCCGGTAATGAAAAACTGTTTTTT. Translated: CASKTGAGNEKLFF.

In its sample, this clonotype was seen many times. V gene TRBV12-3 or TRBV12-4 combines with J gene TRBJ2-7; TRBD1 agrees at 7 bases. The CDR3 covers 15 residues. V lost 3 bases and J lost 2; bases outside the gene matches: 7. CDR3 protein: CASSFDRVPPYEQYF. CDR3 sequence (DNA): TGTGCCAGCAGTTTTGACAGGGTGCCCCCCTACGAGCAGTACTTC.

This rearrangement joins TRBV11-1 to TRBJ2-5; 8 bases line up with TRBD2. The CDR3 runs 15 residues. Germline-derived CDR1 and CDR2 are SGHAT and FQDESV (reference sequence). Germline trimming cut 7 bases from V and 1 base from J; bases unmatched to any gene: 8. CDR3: CASTRSAGAQETQYF. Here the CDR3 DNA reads TGTGCCAGCACCAGGTCAGCGGGGGCCCAAGAGACCCAGTACTTC.

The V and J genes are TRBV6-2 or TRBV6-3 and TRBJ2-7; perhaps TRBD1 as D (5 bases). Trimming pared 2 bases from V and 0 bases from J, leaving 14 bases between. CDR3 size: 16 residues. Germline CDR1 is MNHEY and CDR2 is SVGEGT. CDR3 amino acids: CASSYPRDRGSYEQYF. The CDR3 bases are TGTGCCAGCAGTTACCCCCGAGACAGAGGCTCCTACGAGCAGTACTTC.

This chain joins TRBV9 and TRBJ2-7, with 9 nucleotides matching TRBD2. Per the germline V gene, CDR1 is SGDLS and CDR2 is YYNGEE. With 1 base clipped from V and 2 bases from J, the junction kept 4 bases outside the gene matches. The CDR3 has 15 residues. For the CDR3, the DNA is TGTGCCAGCAGCGTACAACTAGCGGGCACCTACGAGCAGTACTTC. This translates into CASSVQLAGTYEQYF.

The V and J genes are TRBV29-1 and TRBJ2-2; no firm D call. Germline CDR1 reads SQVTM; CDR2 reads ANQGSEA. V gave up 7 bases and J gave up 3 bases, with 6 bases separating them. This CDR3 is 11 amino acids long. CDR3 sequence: CSALYTGELFF. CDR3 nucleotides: TGCAGCGCCCTGTACACCGGGGAGCTGTTTTTT.

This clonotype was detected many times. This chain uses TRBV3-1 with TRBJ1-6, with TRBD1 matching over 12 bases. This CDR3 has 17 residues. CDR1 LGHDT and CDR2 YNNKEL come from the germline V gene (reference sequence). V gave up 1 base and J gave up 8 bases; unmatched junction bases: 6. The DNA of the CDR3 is TGTGCCAGCAGCCAAGCGGGAGGGACAGGGGGCGATTCACCCCTCCACTTT. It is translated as CASSQAGGTGGDSPLHF.

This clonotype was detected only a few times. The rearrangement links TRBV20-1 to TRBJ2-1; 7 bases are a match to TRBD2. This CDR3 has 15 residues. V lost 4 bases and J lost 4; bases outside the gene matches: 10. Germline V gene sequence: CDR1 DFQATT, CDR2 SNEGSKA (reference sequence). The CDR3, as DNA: TGCAGTGCTACGGGGTTCCCTAGCGGATACAATGAGCAGTTCTTC. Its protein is CSATGFPSGYNEQFF.

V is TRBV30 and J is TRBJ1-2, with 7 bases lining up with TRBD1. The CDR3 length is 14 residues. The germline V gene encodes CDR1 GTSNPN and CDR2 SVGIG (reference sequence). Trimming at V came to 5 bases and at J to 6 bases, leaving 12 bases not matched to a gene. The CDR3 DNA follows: TGTGCCTGGCGCCATTGGGACAGTCGAGATGGCTACACCTTC. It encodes CAWRHWDSRDGYTF. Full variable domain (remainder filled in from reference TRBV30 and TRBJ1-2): SQTIHQWPATLVQPVGSPLSLECTVEGTSNPNLYWYRQAAGRGLQLLFYSVGIGQISSEVPQNLSASRPQDRQFILSSKKLLLSDSGFYLCAWRHWDSRDGYTFGSGTRLTVV.